Reported below is one T cell receptor (beta chain). This clone has a handful of counts. Its specific antigen is unknown. No base quality information exists; no much larger clone differs at one position. V is pruned by 2 bases and J by 9 bases, leaving 16 bases of the junction without a gene match. The CDR3 covers 17 residues, taking in both the cysteine and the phenylalanine. CDR3 DNA only is kept here, 51 bases in frame from base 1. CDR1 KGHSH and CDR2 LQKENI were looked up in the germline V gene. TCRbeta CDR3 regions were amplified from genomic DNA by means of the immunoSEQ Assay, a bias-controlled multiplex PCR. For the original study's pipeline: Nucleated cell counts per sample were estimated from amplification of reference gene primers within the assay. To quantify the absolute abundance of each unique TCRbeta CDR3 rearrangement, sequence reads were collapsed and filtered. Productive Simpson clonality was computed per sample as the square root of Simpson's diversity index over productive rearrangements. This immuneACCESS table, as held by TCRdb, lists in-frame sequences with V and J called but not all clones. Of the missing ones, under half trace to an unresolved V gene in checked studies; the others have no known cause. From that table come the V and J calls and clone size; the DNA was used to work out D and trimming. A total of fewer than 250,000 clones appear in this sample, around 85% of them only once. About 3.5% of the sample rests with the top ten.

Enrolling through a virtual design, the prospective study's participants ranged in age from roughly 18 to 89 years and lived across roughly 23 United States geographic areas. In the prospective study, participants were assigned to cohorts based on the clinical history participants reported in a screening survey and a study questionnaire. ImmuneRACE Cohort 3 recovered participants were defined by two consecutive negative NP/OP PCR tests, healthcare professional clearance, or symptom resolution. In the prospective study, whole blood, serum and a nasopharyngeal or oropharyngeal swab were collected from each participant by mobile phlebotomists. Additional blood draws and questionnaires over an approximately 2-month period could optionally be provided by prospective study participants. Before DNA extraction, prospective study blood samples were shipped either frozen or at room temperature. These data come from a study of blood T cell repertoires in COVID-19 (dated by TCRdb to the early 2020s). Regarding the study in general: Collaborator samples came from the United States, Italy and Spain and covered acute and convalescent phases of COVID-19. The prospective study material was composed of cDNA or gDNA derived from T cells, B-cell-depleted T cells, or PBMCs. The dataset comprised deeply sampled blood TCRbeta repertoires from subjects exposed to, actively infected with, or recovered from COVID-19. The repertoires were released in a freely available public database meant as a resource for research on the immune response to SARS-CoV-2. Samples came from the ongoing ImmuneRACE study (first 160 participants) plus 1,254 subjects from 6 global collaborators. Nearly every sample came with metadata listing a de-identified subject ID, COVID-19 status, age in years and sex. Where HLA class I and class II types were available, the types were taken from metadata supplied by the sample provider, not from assay-based typing. General findings and caveats noted by the study authors: The quantity of clinical and demographic metadata differed by source and by participant and was supplied without curation.

The sequencing input was PBMCs or T cells enriched from blood (not recorded which). Here the chain combines TRBV18 and TRBJ2-3, with 8 middle bases fitting TRBD1. This sequence was found in a woman aged 30 to 39 who had recovered from COVID-19. CDR3 sequence: CASSPELFSSGDRTQYF. The base sequence is TGTGCCAGCTCACCAGAATTGTTTAGCTCCGGGGACAGGACGCAGTATTTT.